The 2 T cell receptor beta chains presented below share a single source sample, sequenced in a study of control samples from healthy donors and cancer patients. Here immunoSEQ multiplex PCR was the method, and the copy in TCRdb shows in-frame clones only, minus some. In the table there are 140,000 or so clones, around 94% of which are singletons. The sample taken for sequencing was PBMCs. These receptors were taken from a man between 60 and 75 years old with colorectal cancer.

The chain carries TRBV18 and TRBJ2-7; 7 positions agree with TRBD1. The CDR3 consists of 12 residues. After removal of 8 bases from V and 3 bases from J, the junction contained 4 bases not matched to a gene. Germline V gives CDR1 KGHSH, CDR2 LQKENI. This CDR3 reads CASRGQDYEQYF. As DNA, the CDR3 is TGTGCCAGCCGAGGACAGGACTACGAGCAGTACTTC.

CDR3 amino acids: CSVRQTRNTEAFF. The CDR3 coding sequence is TGCAGCGTTCGTCAGACCCGGAACACTGAAGCTTTCTTT. The chain couples TRBV29-1 to TRBJ1-1; D is unresolved. There are 13 residues in the CDR3. V gave up 5 bases and J gave up 1 base, with 11 bases separating them. CDR1 is SQVTM, CDR2 ANQGSEA, per germline.